This is a list of T cell receptor beta chains from one sample in a study of beta chain features in type 1 diabetes. Measured with immunoSEQ multiplex PCR; TCRdb has only the in-frame clones, and not every one. There are about 410,000 clones in the sample; 11% to 15% occur only once, and about 0.04% lies in the top ten. Sequenced: naive CD4+ T cells from blood. These TCRs come from a young man in good health. Both conserved end residues are part of each CDR3. D genes are given only for firm matches. The size of a clone is reported for some rows only, either as once, few or many, or as a class for expanded clones.

TGTGCCTGGACCAGGGGGCACGATGAGCAGTTCTTC | CAWTRGHDEQFF | TRBJ2-1 | few | TRBV30 | TRBD1 | 12
TGCGCCAGCTCACCGGGACAGGTGGCCAACGTCCTGACTTTC | CASSPGQVANVLTF | TRBJ2-6 | . | TRBV5-1 | TRBD1 | 14
TGTGCCTGGAGTGTTAGGGGGGAGACCCAGTACTTC | CAWSVRGETQYF | TRBJ2-5 | few | TRBV30 | . | 12
TGCGCCAGCAGCCAAATCACGGGGCAAGAGACCCAGTACTTC | CASSQITGQETQYF | TRBJ2-5 | few | TRBV4-1 | . | 14
TGCAGCGTCAGACAGCTAGGGGCCCAAGAGACCCAGTACTTC | CSVRQLGAQETQYF | TRBJ2-5 | . | TRBV29-1 | . | 14
TGTGCCAGCAGCTCCCTCAACAGGGTCAGTAGGGATACGCAGTATTTT | CASSSLNRVSRDTQYF | TRBJ2-3 | few | TRBV9 | . | 16
TGCGCCAGCAGCCAAGATCCGACGGGCTCTGGGGCCAACGTCCTGACTTTC | CASSQDPTGSGANVLTF | TRBJ2-6 | few | TRBV4-3 | . | 17
TGTGCCTGGGGGACAGATTTTGACACTGAAGCTTTCTTT | CAWGTDFDTEAFF | TRBJ1-1 | few | TRBV30 | TRBD1 | 13
TGCAGCGTTCAACAGACGAACACTGAAGCTTTCTTT | CSVQQTNTEAFF | TRBJ1-1 | . | TRBV29-1 | . | 12
TGTGCCAGCAGCTTCTCTCTAGGGCGGCTAGCGGATCACAATGAGCAGTTCTTC | CASSFSLGRLADHNEQFF | TRBJ2-1 | . | TRBV7-9 | TRBD2 | 18
TGTGCTAGTGGTTTGGTCCCCCCAAATGAGCAGTTCTTC | CASGLVPPNEQFF | TRBJ2-1 | . | TRBV12-5 | . | 13
TGTGCCAGCAGCCGGTCCTCCCGGGGCACCGGGGAGCTGTTTTTT | CASSRSSRGTGELFF | TRBJ2-2 | . | TRBV7-2 | . | 15
TGTGCCAGCAGCTTAGCACGGCCGAACACTGAAGCTTTCTTT | CASSLARPNTEAFF | TRBJ1-1 | . | TRBV7-2 | . | 14
TGTGCCAGCAGCTTATTCGGCGGGGGGAGCTCCTACAATGAGCAGTTCTTC | CASSLFGGGSSYNEQFF | TRBJ2-1 | few | TRBV7-9 | TRBD2 | 17
TGTGCCAGCAGCTATCGTGAGGCCTACTCCTACGAGCAGTACTTC | CASSYREAYSYEQYF | TRBJ2-7 | . | TRBV7-4 | . | 15
TGTGCCAGCAGCGTAGAAGGCGTTAGCTCCTACAATGAGCAGTTCTTC | CASSVEGVSSYNEQFF | TRBJ2-1 | . | TRBV9 | . | 16
TGTGCCAGCAGCTTAGCGACAGGGGGAGCGTCTGGGGCCAACGTCCTGACTTTC | CASSLATGGASGANVLTF | TRBJ2-6 | . | TRBV7-2 | TRBD1 | 18
TGTGCCAGCAGTCGCCTTTCGGTTTTTCAAGAGACCCAGTACTTC | CASSRLSVFQETQYF | TRBJ2-5 | . | TRBV6-1 | . | 15
TGCGCCAGCAGCTTGGAGCAGGGGGCTTACGAGCAGTACTTC | CASSLEQGAYEQYF | TRBJ2-7 | . | TRBV5-1 | TRBD1 | 14